Following are 4 T cell receptor beta chains from one sample sequenced in a study of T-cell reconstitution after alpha-beta-depleted transplantation in children. A TCRbeta library incorporating unique molecular identifiers was prepared. Each CDR3 protein is one row after TCRdb ran MiXCR on the PCR reads. The sample has about 200,000 distinct CDR3 sequences, roughly 6.6% seen once. The sample was PBMCs, taken before TCRalphabeta/CD19-depleted stem cell transplant. The receptor set was obtained from a boy between 2 and 15 years old with acute lymphoblastic leukemia, due to receive a stem cell transplant.

This clonotype was seen only a few times. The chain recombines TRBV20-1 with TRBJ2-1; 7 bases align to TRBD2. The junction had 13 bases not matched to a gene; V was cut back by 7 bases and J by 7 bases. Looked up from germline, CDR1 is DFQATT and CDR2 is SNEGSKA (reference sequence). The CDR3 is made up of 14 amino acids. The CDR3: CSVLSSGGGNEQFF. CDR3 in DNA: TGCAGTGTCCTGTCTTCCGGGGGAGGGAATGAGCAGTTCTTC.

The sample holds a few counts of this clonotype. The chain couples TRBV2 to TRBJ2-3; maybe TRBD2 (6 bases). Germline V gives CDR1 SNHLY, CDR2 FYNNEI. The CDR3 runs 14 residues. V gave up 6 bases and J gave up 2 bases, with 12 bases separating them. The CDR3 here is CASRGDSTTDTQYF. CDR3 coding DNA: TGTGCCAGCAGGGGGGACTCAACCACAGATACGCAGTATTTT.

This clonotype was detected ten times or more. The rearrangement joins TRBV6-2 or TRBV6-3 to TRBJ2-3; unclear D gene. The CDR3 totals 12 residues. V lost 5 bases to trimming and J lost 5 bases, with 8 bases between them. Germline lookup yields CDR1 MNHEY and CDR2 SVGEGT. In DNA, the CDR3 is TGTGCCAGCAGTCCTTATCGAGATACGCAGTATTTT. This encodes CASSPYRDTQYF.

This clonotype was detected ten times or more. V is TRBV28 and J is TRBJ1-5; the match to TRBD1 covers 10 bases. The V gene end was trimmed by 5 bases and the J gene end by 6 bases; junction bases not matched to a gene: 7. Germline CDR1 is MDHEN and CDR2 is SYDVKM. The CDR3 is 15 amino acids. CDR3 amino acids: CASSRTGGLGQPQHF. The DNA of the CDR3 is TGTGCCAGCAGTAGGACAGGGGGTTTAGGTCAGCCCCAGCATTTT.